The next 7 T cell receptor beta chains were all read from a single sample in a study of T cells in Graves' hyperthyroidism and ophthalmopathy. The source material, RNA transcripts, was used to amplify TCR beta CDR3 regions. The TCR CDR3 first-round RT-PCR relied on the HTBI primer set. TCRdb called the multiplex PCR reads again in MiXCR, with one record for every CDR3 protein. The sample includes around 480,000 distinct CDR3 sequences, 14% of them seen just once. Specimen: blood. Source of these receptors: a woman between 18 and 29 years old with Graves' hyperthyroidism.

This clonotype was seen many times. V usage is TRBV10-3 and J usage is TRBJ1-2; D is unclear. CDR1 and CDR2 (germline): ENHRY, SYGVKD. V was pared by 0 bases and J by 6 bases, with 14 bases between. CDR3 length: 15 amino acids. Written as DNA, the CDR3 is TGTGCCATCAGTGAGTCGGTGGGCGCGGTGAATGGCTACACCTTC. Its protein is CAISESVGAVNGYTF.

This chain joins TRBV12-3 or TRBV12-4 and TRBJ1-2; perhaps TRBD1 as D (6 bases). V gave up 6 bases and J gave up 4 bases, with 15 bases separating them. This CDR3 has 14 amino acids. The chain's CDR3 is CASSKGGVGYGYTF. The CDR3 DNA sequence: TGTGCCAGCAGCAAGGGGGGAGTGGGCTATGGCTACACCTTC.

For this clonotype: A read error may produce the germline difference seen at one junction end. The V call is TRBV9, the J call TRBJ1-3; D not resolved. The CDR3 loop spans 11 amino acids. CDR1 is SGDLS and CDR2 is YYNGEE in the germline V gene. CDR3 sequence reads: CASRAGNTMYF. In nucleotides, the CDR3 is TGTGCCAGCAGGGCTGGAAACACCATGTATTTT. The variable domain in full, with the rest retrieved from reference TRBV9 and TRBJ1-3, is DSGVTQTPKHLITATGQRVTLRCSPRSGDLSVYWYQQSLDQGLQFLIQYYNGEERAKGNILERFSAQQFPDLHSELNLSSLELGDSALYFCASRAGNTMYFGEGSWLTVV.

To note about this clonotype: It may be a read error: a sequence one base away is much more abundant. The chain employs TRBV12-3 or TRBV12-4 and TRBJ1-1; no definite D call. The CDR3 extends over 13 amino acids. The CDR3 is CSSSLEQTTEAFF. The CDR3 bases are TGTTCCAGCAGTTTAGAACAGACCACTGAAGCTTTCTTT.

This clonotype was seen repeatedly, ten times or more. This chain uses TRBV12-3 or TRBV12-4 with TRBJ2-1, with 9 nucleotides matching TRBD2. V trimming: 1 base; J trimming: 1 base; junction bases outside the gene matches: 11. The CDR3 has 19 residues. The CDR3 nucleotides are TGTGCCAGCAGTTTAGTCCATAGACTAGCGGATAAATCCTACAATGAGCAGTTCTTC. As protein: CASSLVHRLADKSYNEQFF.

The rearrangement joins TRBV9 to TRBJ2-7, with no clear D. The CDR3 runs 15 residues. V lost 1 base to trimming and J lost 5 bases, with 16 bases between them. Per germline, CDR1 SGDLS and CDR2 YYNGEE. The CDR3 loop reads CASSVYGRVENEQYF. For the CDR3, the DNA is TGTGCCAGCAGCGTATATGGTAGGGTAGAGAACGAGCAGTACTTC. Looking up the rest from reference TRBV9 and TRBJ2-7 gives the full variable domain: DSGVTQTPKHLITATGQRVTLRCSPRSGDLSVYWYQQSLDQGLQFLIQYYNGEERAKGNILERFSAQQFPDLHSELNLSSLELGDSALYFCASSVYGRVENEQYFGPGTRLTVT.

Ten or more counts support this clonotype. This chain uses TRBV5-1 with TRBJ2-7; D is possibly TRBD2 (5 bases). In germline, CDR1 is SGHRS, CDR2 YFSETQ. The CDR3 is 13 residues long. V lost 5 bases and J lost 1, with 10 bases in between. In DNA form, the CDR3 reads TGCGCCAGCAGTACGGGGTTATCCTACGAGCAGTACTTC. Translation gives CASSTGLSYEQYF.